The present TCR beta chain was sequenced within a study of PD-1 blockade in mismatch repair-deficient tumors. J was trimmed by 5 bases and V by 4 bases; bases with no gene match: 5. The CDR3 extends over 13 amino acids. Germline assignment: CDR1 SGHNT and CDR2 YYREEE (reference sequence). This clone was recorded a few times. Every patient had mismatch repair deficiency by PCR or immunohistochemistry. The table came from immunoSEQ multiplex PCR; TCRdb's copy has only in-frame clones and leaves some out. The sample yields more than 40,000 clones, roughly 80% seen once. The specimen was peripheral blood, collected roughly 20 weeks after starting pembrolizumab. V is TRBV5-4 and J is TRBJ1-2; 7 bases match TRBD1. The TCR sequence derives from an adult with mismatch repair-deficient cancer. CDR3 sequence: CASSGGQNYGYTF. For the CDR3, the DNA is TGTGCCAGCAGCGGGGGACAGAATTATGGCTACACCTTC.